Listed below are T cell receptor beta chains from one sample, sequenced in a study of CD8 T cells in Susac syndrome. TCRdb re-called the immunoSEQ multiplex PCR reads with MiXCR, one entry per CDR3 protein. The table lists about 180,000 distinct CDR3 sequences, around 95% of them singletons. Sequencing used CD4+ T cells from PBMCs. The receptors derive from a human donor with multiple sclerosis. The CDR3 runs from the conserved cysteine through the conserved F or W. Fields, in order: clone size, D gene, J gene, V gene, CDR3 DNA, CDR3 protein. The D gene is left open where the match is weak. Clone size is given for some rows only: seen once, a few or many times, or a class if the clone is expanded.

. | TRBD2 | TRBJ2-7 | TRBV7-3 | TGTGCCAGCAGCTTAGGACTAGCGGGGGCGCAAGGGGACGAGCAGTACTTC | CASSLGLAGAQGDEQYF
. | TRBD2 | TRBJ2-1 | TRBV11-2 | TGTGCCAGCAGCGCCGGAGAGCGGGGGGACAATGAGCAGTTCTTC | CASSAGERGDNEQFF
once | . | TRBJ2-7 | TRBV3-1 | TGTGCCAGCAGCTGGCGGAACTACGAGCAGTACTTC | CASSWRNYEQYF
once | TRBD1 | TRBJ1-6 | TRBV18 | TGTGCCAGCTCACCTCAAATGGGGACAGGGGAATCACCCCTCCACTTT | CASSPQMGTGESPLHF
. | . | TRBJ1-6 | TRBV2 | TGTGCCAGCAGTGTGGGCCTTTCACCCCTCCACTTT | CASSVGLSPLHF
once | . | TRBJ1-6 | TRBV4-3 | TGCGCCAGCAGCCAGGCAATCTCTAGAAATAATTCACCCCTCCACTTT | CASSQAISRNNSPLHF
. | TRBD2 | TRBJ2-3 | TRBV7-9 | TGTGCCAGCAGCTTATCAGCGGGGCGCACAGATACGCAGTATTTT | CASSLSAGRTDTQYF
. | . | TRBJ2-5 | TRBV3-1 | TGTGCCAGCAGCCAACGACCCAAAGATCAAGAGACCCAGTACTTC | CASSQRPKDQETQYF
. | TRBD1 | TRBJ2-3 | TRBV29-1 | TGCAGCGCCCTGGGACAGGGGTTTAGCACAGATACGCAGTATTTT | CSALGQGFSTDTQYF
. | . | TRBJ2-3 | TRBV5-4 | TGTGCCAGCAGCTTGCGGGGCACAGATACGCAGTATTTT | CASSLRGTDTQYF
. | TRBD1 | TRBJ1-2 | TRBV3-1 | TGTGCCAGCAGCCAAGAACAGGGGGCGTATGGCTACACCTTC | CASSQEQGAYGYTF
. | . | TRBJ1-2 | TRBV3-1 | TGTGCCAGCAGCCAAGAAGCCTACGCGGCGGGCTACACCTTC | CASSQEAYAAGYTF
. | TRBD1 | TRBJ1-2 | TRBV29-1 | TGCAGCGTTACGCTTCAACCGGGACAGGGGGGCGGCTACACCTTC | CSVTLQPGQGGGYTF
few | . | TRBJ1-2 | TRBV6-1 | TGTGCCAGCAGTGAGGTGGTCGGGGCATATGGCTACACCTTC | CASSEVVGAYGYTF
. | . | TRBJ1-1 | TRBV7-9 | TGTGCCAGCAGCCGACAGACGAACACTGAAGCTTTCTTT | CASSRQTNTEAFF
. | . | TRBJ2-5 | TRBV4-3 | TGCGCCAGCAGCCAAAAGGGGATTGACCGCCAAGAGACCCAGTACTTC | CASSQKGIDRQETQYF
. | TRBD1 | TRBJ2-3 | TRBV20-1 | TGCAGTGCTAGGGAGCAGGGGGCAGATACGCAGTATTTT | CSAREQGADTQYF
. | TRBD1 | TRBJ2-7 | TRBV12-3/TRBV12-4 | TGTGCCAGCAGTTTTGGGACAGGCTACGAGCAGTACTTC | CASSFGTGYEQYF
once | . | TRBJ2-6 | TRBV18 | TGTGCCAGCTCACCGCCTACCCCCAACGTCCTGACTTTC | CASSPPTPNVLTF
. | . | TRBJ2-1 | TRBV29-1 | TGCAGCGTCCTCGTATACAATGAGCAGTTCTTC | CSVLVYNEQFF
. | . | TRBJ2-3 | TRBV2 | TGTGCCAGCAGGGACAACACAGATACGCAGTATTTT | CASRDNTDTQYF
. | . | TRBJ2-7 | TRBV30 | TGTGCCTGGACGGCGCAGGGGTTCTACGAGCAGTACTTC | CAWTAQGFYEQYF
. | TRBD1 | TRBJ2-2 | TRBV30 | TGTGCCTGGACCCAAACCGGGACAGGGTACTCAGCCGGGGAGCTGTTTTTT | CAWTQTGTGYSAGELFF
. | TRBD1 | TRBJ1-6 | TRBV5-4 | TGTGCCAGCAGCATAGACAGGGTTGGGGGTAATTCACCCCTCCACTTT | CASSIDRVGGNSPLHF
. | TRBD1 | TRBJ2-7 | TRBV7-2 | TGTGCCAGCAGCTTAGCTTTTAGGACAGGGGCCTACGAGCAGTACTTC | CASSLAFRTGAYEQYF
. | TRBD1 | TRBJ1-2 | TRBV20-1 | TGCAGTGCTAGGAGGGGACAGGGGGTAGAGGGCTACACCTTC | CSARRGQGVEGYTF
. | TRBD1 | TRBJ1-5 | TRBV19 | TGTGCCAGTAGCCAAGGGACAGGCAATCAGCCCCAGCATTTT | CASSQGTGNQPQHF
. | . | TRBJ2-3 | TRBV12-3/TRBV12-4 | TGTGCCAGCACCCCAAGTGGCGCCTACACAGATACGCAGTATTTT | CASTPSGAYTDTQYF
. | TRBD1 | TRBJ1-2 | TRBV28 | TGTGCCAGCAGCCGATCAGGGGGCGTGACCTTC | CASSRSGGVTF